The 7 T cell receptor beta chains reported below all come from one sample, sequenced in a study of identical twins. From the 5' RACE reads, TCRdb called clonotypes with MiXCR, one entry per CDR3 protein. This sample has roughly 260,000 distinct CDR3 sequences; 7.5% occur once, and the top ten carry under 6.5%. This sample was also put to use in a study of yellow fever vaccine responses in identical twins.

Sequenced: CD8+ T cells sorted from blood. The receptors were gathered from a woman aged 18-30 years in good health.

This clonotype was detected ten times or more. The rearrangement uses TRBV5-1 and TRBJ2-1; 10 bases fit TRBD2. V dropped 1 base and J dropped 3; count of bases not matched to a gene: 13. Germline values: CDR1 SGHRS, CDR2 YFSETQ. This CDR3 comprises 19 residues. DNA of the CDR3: TGCGCCAGCAGCTTGTATGCTAGCGGGGGCGCAGCCCTCTACAATGAGCAGTTCTTC. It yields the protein CASSLYASGGAALYNEQFF.

The CDR3 is CSARVRTGHEQFF. The CDR3 bases are TGCAGTGCTAGAGTCCGAACAGGGCATGAGCAGTTCTTC. The rearrangement links TRBV20-1 to TRBJ2-1, with TRBD1 as a possible D gene (6 bases). Trimming left V 1 base short and J 8 bases short, with 12 bases between. This CDR3 has 13 residues. Germline assignment: CDR1 DFQATT and CDR2 SNEGSKA (reference sequence).

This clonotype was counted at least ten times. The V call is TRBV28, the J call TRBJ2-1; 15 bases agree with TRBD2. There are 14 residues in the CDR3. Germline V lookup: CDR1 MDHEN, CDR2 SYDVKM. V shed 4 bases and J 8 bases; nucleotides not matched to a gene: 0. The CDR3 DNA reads TGTGCCAGCAGTTGGACTAGCGGGAGGGATGAGCAGTTCTTC. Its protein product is CASSWTSGRDEQFF.

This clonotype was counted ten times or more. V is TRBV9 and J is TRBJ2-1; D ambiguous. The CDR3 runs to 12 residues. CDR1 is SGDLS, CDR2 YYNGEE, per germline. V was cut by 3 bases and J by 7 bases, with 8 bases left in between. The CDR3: CASSDRRNEQFF. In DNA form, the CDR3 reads TGTGCCAGCAGCGACAGACGGAATGAGCAGTTCTTC.

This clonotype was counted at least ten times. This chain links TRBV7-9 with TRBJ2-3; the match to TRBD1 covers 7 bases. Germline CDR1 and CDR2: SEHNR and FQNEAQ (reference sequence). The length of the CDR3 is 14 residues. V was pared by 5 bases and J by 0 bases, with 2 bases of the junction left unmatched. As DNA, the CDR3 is TGTGCCAGCAGCACGGACAGGAGCACAGATACGCAGTATTTT. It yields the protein CASSTDRSTDTQYF.

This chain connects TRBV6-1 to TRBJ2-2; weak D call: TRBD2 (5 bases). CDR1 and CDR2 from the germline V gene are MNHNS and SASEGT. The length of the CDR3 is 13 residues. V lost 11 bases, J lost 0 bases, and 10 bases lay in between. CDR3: CASSEANTGELFF. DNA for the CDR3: TGTGCCTCTTCGGAGGCGAACACCGGGGAGCTGTTTTTT.

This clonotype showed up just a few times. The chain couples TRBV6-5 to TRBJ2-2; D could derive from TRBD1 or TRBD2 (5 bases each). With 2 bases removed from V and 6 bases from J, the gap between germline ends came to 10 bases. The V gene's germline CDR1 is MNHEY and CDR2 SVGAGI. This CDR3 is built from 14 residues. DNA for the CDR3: TGTGCCAGCAGTTACGGGGGAAGGGCCGGGGAGCTGTTTTTT. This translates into CASSYGGRAGELFF.